This TCR beta chain originates from a study of T cells after yellow fever vaccination. The 5'RACE template-switching step produced TCR cDNA and added a universal primer site and UMIs. TCRdb re-derived calls from the 5' RACE reads in MiXCR, one entry per CDR3 protein. The sample yields about 340,000 distinct CDR3 sequences, 4% seen once. The sample holds a few counts of this clonotype. Germline CDR1 ENHRY, CDR2 SYGVKD. The CDR3 contains 17 residues. Losses at the gene ends were 2 bases for V and 2 bases for J; bases not matched to a gene: 12. The chain has TRBV10-3 and TRBJ2-7; 7 nucleotides line up with TRBD1. This TCR came from a man aged 18-30 years who received the YFV17D yellow fever vaccine. Here the sequenced sample was PBMCs, taken 5 days after the yellow fever booster vaccination. The CDR3 sequence is CAISEVGQFSRAYEQYF. The DNA for the CDR3 is TGTGCCATCAGTGAGGTGGGACAGTTCTCGAGGGCCTACGAGCAGTACTTC.